Listed below are T cell receptor beta chains from one sample, sequenced in a study of identical twins. Via MiXCR, TCRdb re-called the 5' RACE reads, giving one row per CDR3 protein. The sample carries 100,000 to 110,000 distinct CDR3 sequences, less than 6.5% recorded once. The sample taken for sequencing was memory T cells sorted from blood. The receptor set was obtained from a woman between 45 and 60 years old in good health. CDR3s leave out the opening cysteine and the closing phenylalanine or tryptophan. For some rows the clone size is stated as once, few or many, or as a class when expanded; others skip it.

TRBV4-2	many	TRBJ1-1	ASSRDRVFEAF
TRBV24-1	.	TRBJ2-3	ATSTRTTDTQY
TRBV5-6	many	TRBJ2-1	ASSSWGTSGPGGF
TRBV2	many	TRBJ2-3	ATRPTSGRSDTQY
TRBV7-2	many	TRBJ2-1	ASSLSGLAGGFYNEQF
TRBV7-2	many	TRBJ2-1	ASRRGGGGGNEQF
TRBV30	many	TRBJ1-2	AWSDAAGGEYGYT
TRBV29-1	many	TRBJ1-2	SVGTANYGYT
TRBV5-1	once	TRBJ2-7	ASSLYQMTSGAYEQY
TRBV6-5	many	TRBJ2-1	ASSQTRGNEQF
TRBV6-5	.	TRBJ2-7	ASAASRGSYEQY
TRBV20-1	few	TRBJ2-3	SALIGSEDTQY
TRBV3-1	many	TRBJ2-3	ASSPRVSGSGDTQY
TRBV25-1	few	TRBJ2-5	ASSEYIRGTGGAETQY
TRBV2	many	TRBJ2-3	ASSALLAGTDTQY
TRBV11-2	few	TRBJ2-5	ASSLEQSATQY
TRBV19	many	TRBJ1-6	ASSIETASSYNSPLH
TRBV5-1	few	TRBJ2-1	ASSLSLAGVGEQF
TRBV3-1	many	TRBJ2-1	ASSQKERYSYNEQF
TRBV12-3/TRBV12-4	many	TRBJ2-7	ASSRTVSYEQY
TRBV7-9	many	TRBJ1-6	ASSHTDRDSPLH
TRBV7-6	many	TRBJ2-7	ASSFGVGIYEQY
TRBV7-9	many	TRBJ2-1	ASSQDQHSYNEQF
TRBV27	many	TRBJ1-2	ASSSLLENRSYGYT
TRBV20-1	many	TRBJ2-3	SARDDGSSTDTQY
TRBV27	few	TRBJ2-1	ASSLSGTGGFQF
TRBV20-1	few	TRBJ1-2	SAMWDYGYT
TRBV11-2	many	TRBJ2-2	ASSHPAPTGELF
TRBV29-1	many	TRBJ2-6	SVYSSGANVLT
TRBV11-2	.	TRBJ2-2	ASSPLASNTGELF
TRBV19	few	TRBJ2-7	ASSRMGTVSYEQY
TRBV12-3/TRBV12-4	many	TRBJ2-2	ASSQIRTTGELF
TRBV28	many	TRBJ1-2	ASTRGNYGYT
TRBV6-1	many	TRBJ1-3	ASRAGTASSGNTIY
TRBV12-3/TRBV12-4	few	TRBJ1-2	ASIKGVSGGGYT
TRBV12-3/TRBV12-4	many	TRBJ2-4	ASSLAGGQNIQY
TRBV5-4	many	TRBJ1-3	ASSLVGSGNTIY
TRBV12-3/TRBV12-4	.	TRBJ2-2	ASRQGTYTGELF
TRBV4-1	few	TRBJ2-3	ASSQQRTQY
TRBV6-4	.	TRBJ2-1	ASSADGGSYNEQF
TRBV7-3	.	TRBJ2-1	ASSFRGSDNEQF
TRBV12-3/TRBV12-4	many	TRBJ2-5	ASSLLETQY
TRBV12-5	many	TRBJ2-3	ASGFGITDTQY
TRBV3-1	.	TRBJ1-2	ASSQGTARNYGYT
TRBV5-1	many	TRBJ2-1	ASSWGLAGGRLDEQF
TRBV20-1	many	TRBJ2-7	SARDLRGGNEQY
TRBV29-1	many	TRBJ2-1	SVRMRGNYNEQF
TRBV4-1	many	TRBJ1-1	ASSQDRGNTEAF
TRBV12-3/TRBV12-4	many	TRBJ1-1	ASSNLLEGTEAF